Below, 23 T cell receptor beta chains from the same sample are listed, as sequenced in a study of blood T cell repertoires in COVID-19. Here immunoSEQ multiplex PCR was the method, and the copy in TCRdb shows in-frame clones only, minus some. Here the sample spans 250,000 to 300,000 clones, approximately 85% being singletons. The sequenced sample consisted of PBMCs or T cells enriched from blood (not recorded which). The source is a woman aged 50 to 65 who had been exposed to COVID-19.

The rearrangement uses TRBV9 and TRBJ2-1; the D gene is possibly TRBD2 (5 bases). The CDR3 has 17 amino acids. V lost 0 bases, J lost 8 bases, and 21 bases lay in between. The germline V gene encodes CDR1 SGDLS and CDR2 YYNGEE. CDR3 sequence: CASSVGPLAPGVDEQFF. The CDR3 coding sequence is TGTGCCAGCAGCGTAGGGCCTCTAGCTCCCGGGGTCGATGAGCAGTTCTTC.

The chain joins TRBV9 to TRBJ1-3, with D maybe TRBD1 (6 bases). V lost 4 bases and J lost 0, with 17 bases in between. This CDR3 region has 17 residues. Germline CDR1 SGDLS, CDR2 YYNGEE. The CDR3 is CASSSPQGSASGNTIYF. The CDR3, as DNA: TGTGCCAGCAGCTCTCCACAGGGATCGGCCTCTGGAAACACCATATATTTT.

The chain is built from TRBV4-3 and TRBJ2-3, with TRBD2 as a possible D gene (6 bases). V was trimmed by 0 bases and J by 1 base, leaving 11 bases between them. The CDR3 sequence is 16 residues long. Germline V CDR1 and CDR2: LGHNA, YSLEER. The CDR3 spells CASSQDGGGRTDTQYF. CDR3 sequence (DNA): TGCGCCAGCAGCCAAGACGGAGGAGGGCGCACAGATACGCAGTATTTT.

This sequence joins TRBV10-2 and TRBJ2-1; 7 nucleotides match TRBD1. CDR3 length equals 13 residues. The germline CDR1 and CDR2 sequences are WSHSY and SAAADI. Unmatched junction bases numbered 9, after V lost 8 bases and J lost 8 bases. The CDR3 DNA reads TGCGCCAGCTCTTTGACAGGGCGGGATGAGCAGTTCTTC. This sequence encodes CASSLTGRDEQFF.

This clone was seen once. This chain uses TRBV4-3 with TRBJ2-3; D is unclear. V was cut by 4 bases and J by 5 bases, with 10 bases left in between. The CDR3 sequence is 13 residues long. Germline values: CDR1 LGHNA, CDR2 YSLEER. CDR3: CASSRDRRDTQYF. The CDR3 bases are TGCGCCAGCAGCCGAGACCGCAGAGATACGCAGTATTTT.

This chain connects TRBV28 to TRBJ2-1, with 7 bases fitting TRBD1. Per the germline V gene, CDR1 is MDHEN and CDR2 is SYDVKM. The V gene end was trimmed by 5 bases and the J gene end by 6 bases; junction bases not matched to a gene: 10. The CDR3 extends over 15 amino acids. CDR3: CASSPPDRNSNEQFF. DNA for the CDR3: TGTGCCAGCAGTCCCCCGGACAGGAACTCCAATGAGCAGTTCTTC.

V usage is TRBV7-7 and J usage is TRBJ2-4; 9 nucleotides align to TRBD1. CDR1 and CDR2 (germline): SSHAT, FNYEAQ (reference sequence). V shed 6 bases and J 7 bases; nucleotides not matched to a gene: 4. This CDR3 has 13 amino acids. In DNA, the CDR3 is TGTGCCAGCAGTTCCGGGACAGGGAACATTCAGTACTTC. This gives the protein CASSSGTGNIQYF.

This clone was seen only a few times. This chain joins TRBV5-1 and TRBJ1-1, with D possibly TRBD1 on 6 matching bases. This CDR3 spans 15 amino acids. In germline, CDR1 is SGHRS, CDR2 YFSETQ. V lost 0 bases to trimming and J lost 7 bases, with 16 bases between them. CDR3 residues: CASSLAGANDREAFF. CDR3 in DNA: TGCGCCAGCAGCTTGGCAGGGGCGAATGACCGTGAAGCTTTCTTT.

This chain links TRBV7-9 with TRBJ1-5, with 7 bases fitting TRBD1. V shed 2 bases, J shed 0 bases, and the junction held 7 bases outside the gene matches. Germline lookup yields CDR1 SEHNR and CDR2 FQNEAQ (reference sequence). The CDR3 contains 17 residues. DNA of the CDR3: TGTGCCAGCAGCTTATGGAGGACAGGACATAGCAATCAGCCCCAGCATTTT. Protein: CASSLWRTGHSNQPQHF.

Only one count was recorded for this clone. The rearrangement links TRBV10-3 to TRBJ1-5; D perhaps matches TRBD1 (6 bases). The CDR3 spans 16 residues. Trimming shortened V by 3 bases and J by 4 bases, and 16 bases separated the two germline ends. Germline V gene lookup returns CDR1 ENHRY and CDR2 SYGVKD. CDR3 loop: CAISDNTGQMNQPQHF. DNA for the CDR3: TGTGCCATCAGTGATAACACCGGACAGATGAATCAGCCCCAGCATTTT.

The chain uses TRBV6-5 and TRBJ1-2; 9 bases align to TRBD1. Trimming at V came to 8 bases and at J to 7 bases, leaving 14 bases not matched to a gene. CDR1 and CDR2 from the germline V gene are MNHEY and SVGAGI. The CDR3 runs 15 residues. The CDR3 region is CASAPSGTGRSGYTF. For the CDR3, the DNA is TGTGCCAGCGCTCCCTCCGGGACAGGGAGGTCTGGCTACACCTTC.

J is TRBJ2-7 and V is TRBV5-1; 14 nucleotides align to TRBD2. Germline V gives CDR1 SGHRS, CDR2 YFSETQ. Trimming removed 4 bases from V and 0 bases from J; junction bases left unmatched: 6. The CDR3 has 17 residues. The DNA of the CDR3 is TGCGCCAGCAGCCGGACTAGCGGGGGGTTCAGCTCCTACGAGCAGTACTTC. Residues: CASSRTSGGFSSYEQYF.

The chain combines TRBV7-9 with TRBJ2-1, with D possibly TRBD1 on 6 matching bases. Trimming shortened V by 1 base and J by 3 bases, and 22 bases separated the two germline ends. Germline V lookup: CDR1 SEHNR, CDR2 FQNEAQ (reference sequence). The CDR3 length is 19 residues. The CDR3 DNA reads as TGTGCCAGCAGCTTAGTTCGGACAGTCTCCCCCGGCAGCTACAATGAGCAGTTCTTC. This codes for CASSLVRTVSPGSYNEQFF.

The gene calls are TRBV19 and TRBJ1-2; possibly TRBD1 for D (5 bases). The germline V gene has CDR1 LNHDA and CDR2 SQIVND (reference sequence). The V gene lost 7 bases and the J gene lost 4 bases, with 22 bases spanning the gap. The CDR3 runs to 16 residues. The CDR3 is CASKVNRGASVYGYTF. DNA of the CDR3: TGTGCCAGTAAGGTAAACCGCGGGGCCTCTGTCTATGGCTACACCTTC. The entire variable domain, with the rest obtained from reference TRBV19 and TRBJ1-2, is as follows: DGGITQSPKYLFRKEGQNVTLSCEQNLNHDAMYWYRQDPGQGLRLIYYSQIVNDFQKGDIAEGYSVSREKKESFPLTVTSAQKNPTAFYLCASKVNRGASVYGYTFGSGTRLTVV.

This clone appeared once. This sequence joins TRBV5-5 and TRBJ2-2, with 7 bases lining up with TRBD1. This CDR3 region has 19 residues. Germline CDR1 SGHKS, CDR2 YYEKEE (reference sequence). With V trimmed by 1 base and J by 2 bases, 14 bases remained unmatched. The chain's CDR3 is CASSLTSGLYRGNTGELFF. The CDR3 DNA reads as TGTGCCAGCAGCTTGACGTCGGGGTTGTACAGGGGTAACACCGGGGAGCTGTTTTTT.

The V and J genes are TRBV2 and TRBJ2-4; 8 nucleotides line up with TRBD2. The trim removed 6 bases at V and 1 base at J, leaving 8 bases unmatched. The CDR3 is 16 residues long. Germline CDR1 is SNHLY and CDR2 is FYNNEI. This chain's CDR3 is CASRLAVQEAKNIQYF. The DNA for the CDR3 is TGTGCCAGCAGACTAGCGGTTCAGGAGGCCAAAAACATTCAGTACTTC.

In this sample, this clone turned up once. This chain connects TRBV10-2 to TRBJ2-1, with 16 positions matching TRBD2. CDR3 size: 17 residues. Per the germline V gene, CDR1 is WSHSY and CDR2 is SAAADI. V lost 4 bases to trimming and J lost 9 bases; unmatched junction nucleotides: 9. CDR3 loop: CASSARGLAGGLVEQFF. The CDR3 DNA follows: TGCGCCAGCAGTGCCCGGGGACTAGCGGGGGGGCTAGTTGAGCAGTTCTTC.

The CDR3 DNA follows: TGTGCCAGCAGCTTGGGGCCCAACAATTCACCCCTCCACTTT. It specifies CASSLGPNNSPLHF. The chain is built from TRBV11-2 and TRBJ1-6; possible D gene TRBD1, 5 bases. Germline lookup yields CDR1 SGHAT and CDR2 FQNNGV. Trimming removed 3 bases at V and 7 bases at J, with 10 bases between. The CDR3 is 14 amino acids.

This clone was recorded only once. The V call is TRBV2, the J call TRBJ2-5; 10 positions match TRBD2. The CDR3 extends over 12 amino acids. V trimming: 4 bases; J trimming: 11 bases; junction bases outside the gene matches: 4. Germline V gene sequence: CDR1 SNHLY, CDR2 FYNNEI. The CDR3 here is CASSATSGEQYF. CDR3 coding DNA: TGTGCCAGCAGTGCAACTAGCGGGGAACAGTACTTC.

This clone has a handful of counts. The J gene is TRBJ2-2, the V gene TRBV29-1; TRBD2 aligns across 9 bases. Germline V lookup: CDR1 SQVTM, CDR2 ANQGSEA. The CDR3 consists of 17 residues. V was clipped by 4 bases and J by 7 bases; unmatched bases: 16. The CDR3 sequence: CSVGDAGGLGAIGELFF. The CDR3, as DNA: TGCAGCGTTGGCGACGCGGGGGGGTTGGGAGCGATCGGGGAGCTGTTTTTT.

The V and J genes are TRBV9 and TRBJ1-2, with D possibly being TRBD1 (5 bases). V was trimmed by 3 bases and J by 5 bases, leaving 17 bases between them. This CDR3 has 15 amino acids. In germline, CDR1 is SGDLS, CDR2 YYNGEE. This CDR3 is CASSADSSLAYGYTF. The DNA of the CDR3 is TGTGCCAGCAGCGCCGACAGCTCTCTAGCGTATGGCTACACCTTC.

V and J are TRBV4-1 and TRBJ1-2; the match to TRBD1 covers 10 bases. This CDR3 has 14 amino acids. The V and J ends lost 1 base and 7 bases, in that order; junction bases with no gene match: 3. Germline V gene lookup returns CDR1 MGHRA and CDR2 YSYEKL. This CDR3 reads CASSQVGQGGGYTF. CDR3 in DNA: TGCGCCAGCAGCCAAGTAGGACAGGGGGGTGGCTACACCTTC.

The chain carries TRBV30 and TRBJ2-2, with TRBD2 as a possible D gene (5 bases). V was pared by 4 bases and J by 4 bases, with 19 bases between. The CDR3 loop spans 16 amino acids. The germline gives CDR1 GTSNPN, CDR2 SVGIG (reference sequence). The CDR3 sequence: CAWTQVRTQATGELFF. The CDR3 nucleotides are TGTGCCTGGACCCAGGTGAGGACTCAGGCCACCGGGGAGCTGTTTTTT.